The T cell receptor beta chain under discussion was sequenced for a study of cytomegalovirus exposure and HLA in healthy donors. Across the whole study: The Caucasian-associated ancestry cluster held roughly 80% of more than 350 genotyped donors. Whole-study results and caveats: Most TCR sequences showed up rarely, but some public TCRs showed up in many donors. The productive fraction for most TCR beta V segments was about 87% or about 30% in an earlier analysis.

A word on this clone: What it binds is unknown.

PCR was performed using 60 Vbeta and 13 Jbeta primers. Profiled with immunoSEQ multiplex PCR; TCRdb holds only in-frame clones, not every one. The sample holds over 150,000 clones, approximately 80% seen once. The germline V gene has CDR1 MNHNS and CDR2 SASEGT. J lost 5 bases, V lost 2 bases, and 6 bases had no gene match. CDR3 length: 17 residues. The clonotype comes from a woman aged 30 to 39 in good health and CMV-seropositive. Sequenced sample: PBMCs. This rearrangement joins TRBV6-1 to TRBJ2-1; 13 bases agree with TRBD2. For the CDR3, the DNA is TGTGCCAGCAGTGAAAAGGTTGGACTAGCGGGAGACAATGAGCAGTTCTTC. The encoded protein is CASSEKVGLAGDNEQFF.